This TCR beta chain was obtained from a study of cytomegalovirus exposure and HLA in healthy donors. The CDR3 is made up of 14 amino acids. The V segment lost 3 bases and the J segment 7 bases; nucleotides outside the gene matches: 5. Germline V gene sequence: CDR1 SGDLS, CDR2 YYNGEE. The primer mix had 60 Vbeta and 13 Jbeta primers. Measured with immunoSEQ multiplex PCR; TCRdb has only the in-frame clones, and not every one. The sample contains 150,000 to 200,000 clones, approximately 81% of which appear only once. This sequence originates from a woman in her 50s in good health and CMV-seronegative. The specimen was PBMCs. This chain joins TRBV9 and TRBJ2-1; 9 bases match TRBD1. CDR3 loop: CASSEEGQGNEQFF. CDR3 sequence (DNA): TGTGCCAGCAGCGAGGAGGGACAGGGTAATGAGCAGTTCTTC. Variable domain in full (rest from reference TRBV9 and TRBJ2-1): DSGVTQTPKHLITATGQRVTLRCSPRSGDLSVYWYQQSLDQGLQFLIQYYNGEERAKGNILERFSAQQFPDLHSELNLSSLELGDSALYFCASSEEGQGNEQFFGPGTRLTVL.